The rows below give T cell receptor beta chains drawn from one sample of a study of vaccination and CD4 T cells after COVID-19. These receptors have no known antigen. TCRdb re-analysed the PCR reads in MiXCR, keeping a single row per CDR3 protein. The sample contains 2,000 to 3,000 distinct CDR3 sequences, more than 30% of which appear only once. Sample: CD4+ T cells from blood, cultured in vitro. The receptor set was obtained from a human donor in good health. CDR3s include the opening cysteine and the closing phenylalanine or tryptophan. D genes are given only for firm matches. Rows may omit the clone size; those that give it use once, few, many or a size class.

j_call v_call d_call clone_size cdr3_length cdr3_aa cdr3_nt
TRBJ1-1 TRBV7-3 NA few 14 CASSLGGMNTEAFF TGTGCCAGCAGCTTAGGGGGGATGAACACTGAAGCTTTCTTT
TRBJ2-7 TRBV7-2 TRBD1 once 15 CASSLVGQGVYEQYF TGTGCCAGCAGCTTAGTGGGACAGGGGGTCTACGAGCAGTACTTC
TRBJ1-2 TRBV20-1 NA NA 11 CSARVDYGYTF TGCAGTGCTAGAGTGGACTATGGCTACACCTTC
TRBJ2-1 TRBV19 NA NA 14 CASSTEGSYNEQFF TGTGCCAGTAGTACGGAGGGCTCCTACAATGAGCAGTTCTTC
TRBJ2-7 TRBV20-1 TRBD1 NA 16 CSARVEGARYSYEQYF TGCAGTGCTAGAGTAGAGGGGGCGCGGTACTCCTACGAGCAGTACTTC
TRBJ2-5 TRBV5-1 NA NA 13 CASSIMYQETQYF TGCGCCAGCAGCATAATGTACCAAGAGACCCAGTACTTC
TRBJ1-2 TRBV2 NA few 15 CASSEAGGAGYGYTF TGTGCCAGCAGTGAAGCGGGAGGGGCGGGATATGGCTACACCTTC
TRBJ2-1 TRBV28 NA few 11 CATLRYNEQFF TGTGCCACCCTACGTTACAATGAGCAGTTCTTC
TRBJ1-2 TRBV19 TRBD1 NA 16 CASTRGPGQTPGGYTF TGTGCCAGTACCCGCGGGCCGGGACAGACCCCGGGCGGCTACACCTTC
TRBJ1-2 TRBV5-4 TRBD1 NA 14 CASRQTGGNYGYTF TGTGCCAGCAGGCAGACAGGGGGCAACTATGGCTACACCTTC
TRBJ2-7 TRBV5-4 TRBD1 NA 14 CASRGTATYGEQYF TGTGCCAGCAGGGGGACAGCCACCTACGGCGAGCAGTACTTC
TRBJ2-5 TRBV7-2 TRBD1 NA 13 CASSLGTGTTQYF TGTGCCAGCAGCTTAGGGACAGGGACAACTCAGTACTTC
TRBJ1-2 TRBV7-2 TRBD1 NA 13 CASSRDRGTDYTF TGTGCCAGCAGCCGGGACAGGGGGACTGACTACACCTTC
TRBJ1-2 TRBV7-8 NA NA 14 CASSLERGQWGYTF TGTGCCAGCAGCTTAGAACGGGGCCAGTGGGGCTACACCTTC
TRBJ2-2 TRBV7-7 TRBD1 few 15 CASSLGQGVTGELFF TGTGCCAGCAGCTTGGGACAGGGTGTCACCGGGGAGCTGTTTTTT